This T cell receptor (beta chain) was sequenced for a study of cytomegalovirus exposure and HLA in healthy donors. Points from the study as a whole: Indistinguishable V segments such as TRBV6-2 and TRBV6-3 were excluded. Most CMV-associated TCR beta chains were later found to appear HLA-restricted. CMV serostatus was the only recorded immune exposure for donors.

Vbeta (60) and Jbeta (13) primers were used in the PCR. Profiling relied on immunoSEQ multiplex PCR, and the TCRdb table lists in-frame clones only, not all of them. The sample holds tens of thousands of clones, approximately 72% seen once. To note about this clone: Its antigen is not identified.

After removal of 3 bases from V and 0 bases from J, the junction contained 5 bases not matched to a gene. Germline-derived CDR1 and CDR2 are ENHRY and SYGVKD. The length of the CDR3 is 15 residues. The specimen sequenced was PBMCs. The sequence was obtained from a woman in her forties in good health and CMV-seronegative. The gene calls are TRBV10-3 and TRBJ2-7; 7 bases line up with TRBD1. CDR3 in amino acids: CAISEDRESSYEQYF. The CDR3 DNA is TGTGCCATCAGTGAAGACAGGGAGAGCTCCTACGAGCAGTACTTC.